This TCR beta chain came from a study of cytomegalovirus exposure and HLA in healthy donors (dated 2017 in TCRdb). About the investigation overall: According to an earlier analysis of 450 to 650 of the donors, about 180 million T cells yielded roughly 110 million unique TCR beta sequences and roughly 280 Gb of sequence data. Class I and class II HLA loci were covered by the typing at four-digit resolution. The study aimed to test whether signatures of past pathogen exposure could be identified by cataloging public T cell receptors. Typing coverage varied by locus: about 620-630 donors for A, B, C, DRB1 and DQB1; roughly 520 for DQA1; 600 to 610 for DPA1; around 490 for DPB1. A later genetic analysis took genome-wide SNP genotypes for 398 of the 666 donors and used that subset as a discovery cohort. An earlier analysis of about 600 of the donors used high-throughput TCR beta sequencing to judge whether each TCR beta V gene segment behaved as functional or pseudogenic. Rather than using new phenotypic data, the later analysis identified candidate immune exposures from TCR beta sequences and from how often those sequences occurred across donors. A later analysis re-examined previously published TCR beta repertoires from 610 or so donors and added high-resolution HLA genotyping to investigate patterns of TCR occurrence. Of the 350 to 400 genotyped donors, approximately 83% fell in the genetic ancestry cluster associated with self-reported Caucasian donors. The study used immunosequencing to profile the T cell repertoires of 670 or so subjects and linked those repertoires to cytomegalovirus serostatus. Donor age, sex, ethnicity and CMV serostatus were collected together with the repertoire data. A separate validation cohort of 90 to 150 different subjects was used in addition to the approximately 700-subject first cohort. High-throughput TCR immunosequencing, statistical association of individual TCRs with disease status, and machine learning were combined to predict cytomegalovirus infection status. Roughly 310 gigabases of sequencing data and 78 million or so unique TCR sequences were included in an early release covering about 700 HLA-typed donors. Among roughly 400 genotyped donors of the cohort, an average of approximately 230,000 unique TCR beta nucleotide sequences were sequenced per donor, around a sixth of them non-productive. Five DR-DQ haplotypes were handled as single units for association and clustering, since linkage in the cohort was strong. All discovery cohort repertoires had been generated using a single sequencing platform.

The cohort comprised 670 or so healthy bone marrow donors. At the time of sampling, every cohort member was nominally healthy, though immune exposures that went unrecorded were likely present. The donor was CMV seropositive and was included in the group of approximately 300 seropositive cohort members. A peripheral blood sample was provided by each donor, and peripheral blood mononuclear cells were used for TCR beta sequencing. Genomic DNA was extracted from the blood cell samples with the Qiagen DNeasy Blood Extraction Kit. Libraries were constructed by the immunoSEQ multiplex PCR assay. For the multiplex PCR, a mixture combining 60 forward primers for TCR Vbeta segments and 13 reverse primers for TCR Jbeta segments was used. Amplification of the CDR3 region of rearranged TCR beta genes was performed with a multiplex PCR assay on genomic DNA. The amplified TCR beta libraries were sequenced on the Illumina HiSeq System as 87-base-pair reads. The original pipeline was this. A later analysis tallied 80 million to 95 million unique TCR beta chains across the approximately 670 repertoires, and about 12 million of those chains were shared by two or more donors. Raw reads were error-corrected and collapsed into unique sequences by a nearest-neighbor algorithm in which closely related sequences were merged to remove PCR and sequencing errors. V, D and J gene segments were assigned by aligning CDR3 sequences to IMGT reference sequences. For a sequence to be retained, a match of at least six nucleotides to both a V gene segment and a J gene segment was required. Rearrangements were called productive when the CDR3 lacked stop codons and stayed in frame with V and J; all others were non-productive. Following IMGT convention, CDR3 was defined as the stretch from the second conserved V-encoded cysteine up to the conserved J-encoded phenylalanine. Sequences without an unambiguous match to a single V gene segment were excluded from the earlier analysis of several hundred of the donors. An earlier analysis of several hundred of the donors called V segments functional above 56.7% productive rearrangements and segregating when the between-donor standard deviation exceeded 5%. A statistical classification framework was built for diagnosing cytomegalovirus status from the catalog of TCR beta chain sequences. V and J gene assignment, in a later analysis, came from comparing TCR nucleotide sequences with IMGT/GENE-DB human TR gene sequences. A later analysis assigned CDR3 sequences and most-parsimonious VDJ recombination scenarios with the TCRdist pipeline. In a later analysis, each TCR beta chain was defined by its CDR3 amino acid sequence together with its V-gene family, and reads lacking a unique V-gene family were excluded. To address suspected cross-contamination and a sequencing artifact, a later analysis removed 592 highly shared, low-generation-probability nucleotide sequences. In a later analysis, a clonal expansion index was calculated for each public chain from normalized within-repertoire ranks of inferred template counts. In a later analysis, generation probabilities were computed using a VDJ recombination model fitted to out-of-frame rearrangements, and the results were checked against IGoR. In a later analysis, TCR-TCR, TCR-HLA and TCR-CMV co-occurrence was scored with hypergeometric tests, and a repertoire-size bias correction was applied to TCR pairs. In a later analysis, false discovery rates were estimated by permuting HLA or CMV assignments 20 times. In a later analysis, co-occurring TCRs were grouped with DBSCAN, and TCRdist sequence similarity was added when clustering was performed within HLA-allele-positive subsets. Repertoires with fewer than 30,000 or more than 120,000 public chains, plus five repertoires with anomalous nucleotide sharing, were excluded from co-occurrence clustering. The clones in this table, taken by TCRdb from immuneACCESS, are in-frame only. Not every clone is retained; where verified, under half of the shortfall comes from an unresolved V gene, and the cause of the rest is unknown. V and J calls and clone size follow that table, whereas D and trimming were derived from the DNA. In this sample the table shows 90,000 to 120,000 clones, approximately 79% of which occur a single time. The top ten constitute 13% to 15% of the sample.

Overall study results and their limits: Compared with equally common non-associated chains, HLA-associated TCR beta chains in a later analysis were more clonally expanded and had lower generation probabilities. Most CMV-associated TCR beta chains appeared to be HLA-restricted in a later analysis, and the HLA associations seemed to be driven largely by CMV exposure. A later genetic analysis reported fewer N-insertions in productive TCRs among donors in an Asian-associated ancestry cluster than the approximately 670-donor mean. Correlated functional status among segregating V segments might reflect linkage disequilibrium, but an unknown experimental factor could not be ruled out. The classifier was reported to diagnose cytomegalovirus status with high specificity and sensitivity in both the original and validation cohorts. In a later analysis, 16,951 TCR beta sequences were associated with specific HLA alleles at a false discovery rate of 0.05. The only immune exposure information available for the cohort was CMV serostatus. According to a later analysis, TCR association rates differed among HLA loci, with DRB1 alleles showing the most associated TCRs and HLA-C alleles showing the fewest. HLA typing was unavailable for some donors at each locus, so association tests used only the typed subset. In vitro tests confirmed that a few of the cytomegalovirus-associated TCR beta chains recognize cytomegalovirus antigens. A further reported finding was that TCR beta sequences accurately predicted the HLA-A and HLA-B alleles for most subjects in the first cohort. V-gene and J-gene trimming of TCR beta chains was associated with a missense DCLRE1C variant in a later genetic analysis, and the association was replicated in an independent cohort. Because counts were too low, roughly 17 rarely observed V segments, including chromosome 9 orphons, were left out of the earlier analysis of several hundred of the donors. When HLA alleles, especially DR and DQ, strongly co-occurred, TCR associations were difficult to assign to individual alleles. This cohort had only TCR beta chains sequenced, and the lack of alpha or paired-chain data limited which features could be detected. Roughly uniform sequencing depth across donors was assumed in presence/absence analyses, although this assumption may not hold. A later analysis reported that several top co-occurrence clusters appeared linked to parvovirus B19, influenza, CMV and Epstein-Barr virus. A total of 164 TCR beta chains were listed by the study as associated with cytomegalovirus. An earlier analysis of approximately 590 of the donors showed that most TCR beta V segments appeared in productive rearrangements either about 87% or about 30% of the time, which broadly matched IMGT annotations. Most TCR sequences were seen in very few donors, while some public TCRs were found in many individuals. The authors suggested that the approach could potentially be extended to other disease states and immunological phenotypes. A cluster of highly shared sequence variants was judged likely to represent a technical artifact of the sequencing pipeline.

This clone was recorded a few times. Its antigen specificity is not known. There are no base qualities to consult, and no much larger clone falls within one base. The TCR comes from a woman aged 40 to 50 in good health and CMV-seropositive. The material sequenced was PBMCs.

The CDR3 region reads CASSSRDRGYGYTF. The nucleotide sequence reads as follows: TGTGCCAGCAGTAGCCGGGACAGGGGGTATGGCTACACCTTC. The chain is made from TRBV2 and TRBJ1-2; 11 bases in the junction line up with TRBD1. The CDR3 holds 14 amino acids from the cysteine to the phenylalanine. The CDR3 DNA has 42 bases and is translated from base 1. CDR1 and CDR2, per the germline V gene, are SNHLY and FYNNEI. The germline V end is reduced by 5 bases and the J end by 5 bases; junction bases left unmatched: 4.